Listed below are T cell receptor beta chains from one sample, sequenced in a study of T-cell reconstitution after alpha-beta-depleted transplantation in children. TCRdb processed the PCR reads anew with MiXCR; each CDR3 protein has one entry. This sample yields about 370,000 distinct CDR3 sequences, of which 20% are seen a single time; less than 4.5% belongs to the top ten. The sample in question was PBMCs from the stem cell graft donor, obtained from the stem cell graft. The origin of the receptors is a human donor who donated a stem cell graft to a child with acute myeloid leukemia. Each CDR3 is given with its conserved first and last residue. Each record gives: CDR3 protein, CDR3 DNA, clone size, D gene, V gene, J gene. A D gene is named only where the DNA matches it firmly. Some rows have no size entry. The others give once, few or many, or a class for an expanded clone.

CDR3 protein: CASSSSGRGTYEQYF
CDR3 DNA: TGTGCCAGCAGTAGTAGCGGGAGGGGAACCTACGAGCAGTACTTC
clone size: -
D gene: TRBD2
V gene: TRBV28
J gene: TRBJ2-7

CDR3 protein: CASSFGDRYYEQYF
CDR3 DNA: TGTGCCAGCAGTTTCGGGGACAGATACTACGAGCAGTACTTC
clone size: few
D gene: TRBD1
V gene: TRBV28
J gene: TRBJ2-7

CDR3 protein: CASSPQWTGNSGANVLTF
CDR3 DNA: TGTGCCAGCTCACCACAGTGGACAGGGAACTCTGGGGCCAACGTCCTGACTTTC
clone size: many
D gene: TRBD1
V gene: TRBV18
J gene: TRBJ2-6

CDR3 protein: CSAPQVGKAPYEQYF
CDR3 DNA: TGCAGTGCCCCCCAGGTGGGGAAAGCCCCGTACGAGCAGTACTTC
clone size: -
D gene: -
V gene: TRBV20-1
J gene: TRBJ2-7

CDR3 protein: CASAYDRVDSPLHF
CDR3 DNA: TGTGCCAGCGCGTACGACAGGGTGGATTCACCCCTCCACTTT
clone size: -
D gene: TRBD1
V gene: TRBV12-3/TRBV12-4
J gene: TRBJ1-6

CDR3 protein: CSVDPSGLHNEQFF
CDR3 DNA: TGCAGCGTCGATCCTAGCGGACTACACAATGAGCAGTTCTTC
clone size: many
D gene: TRBD2
V gene: TRBV29-1
J gene: TRBJ2-1

CDR3 protein: CSARDLLAGDYEQYF
CDR3 DNA: TGCAGTGCTAGAGATCTTCTAGCGGGAGACTACGAGCAGTACTTC
clone size: many
D gene: TRBD2
V gene: TRBV20-1
J gene: TRBJ2-7

CDR3 protein: CASSPGQPDTQYF
CDR3 DNA: TGCGCCAGCAGCCCGGGACAACCAGATACGCAGTATTTT
clone size: many
D gene: -
V gene: TRBV5-1
J gene: TRBJ2-3

CDR3 protein: CASSLDGRANHEQYF
CDR3 DNA: TGTGCCAGCAGCTTAGACGGGAGGGCGAACCACGAGCAGTACTTC
clone size: -
D gene: TRBD2
V gene: TRBV11-2
J gene: TRBJ2-7

CDR3 protein: CASSLEASLGYGYTF
CDR3 DNA: TGTGCCAGCAGCTTAGAAGCTTCCCTAGGCTATGGCTACACCTTC
clone size: -
D gene: -
V gene: TRBV7-2
J gene: TRBJ1-2

CDR3 protein: CSARRGRAREQYF
CDR3 DNA: TGCAGTGCTAGACGGGGGAGGGCCCGAGAGCAGTACTTC
clone size: many
D gene: TRBD2
V gene: TRBV20-1
J gene: TRBJ2-7

CDR3 protein: CASSPSYEQYF
CDR3 DNA: TGTGCCAGCAGCCCCTCCTACGAGCAGTACTTC
clone size: many
D gene: -
V gene: TRBV12-3/TRBV12-4
J gene: TRBJ2-7

CDR3 protein: CAISRQEGDTEAFF
CDR3 DNA: TGTGCCATCAGTCGGCAGGAGGGAGACACTGAAGCTTTCTTT
clone size: few
D gene: -
V gene: TRBV10-3
J gene: TRBJ1-1

CDR3 protein: CASSFLGEQFF
CDR3 DNA: TGTGCCAGCAGCTTTCTTGGTGAGCAGTTCTTC
clone size: many
D gene: -
V gene: TRBV12-3/TRBV12-4
J gene: TRBJ2-1

CDR3 protein: CASSFLVMSDSPLHF
CDR3 DNA: TGTGCCAGCAGTTTCTTAGTAATGAGTGATTCACCCCTCCACTTT
clone size: once
D gene: -
V gene: TRBV28
J gene: TRBJ1-6

CDR3 protein: CASSLWIAETQYF
CDR3 DNA: TGTGCCAGCAGCTTATGGATAGCGGAGACCCAGTACTTC
clone size: -
D gene: -
V gene: TRBV7-7
J gene: TRBJ2-5